This T cell receptor beta chain was sequenced for a study of blood T cells in healthy people across ages. In germline, CDR1 is SGHKS, CDR2 YYEKEE (reference sequence). The CDR3 consists of 15 residues. Trimming left V 4 bases short and J 7 bases short, with 18 bases between. A sample-barcoded 5' primer and a J-beta primer mix were used in a second PCR of about 7 to 12 cycles. TCRdb ran MiXCR on the 5' RACE reads and lists one entry per CDR3 protein. The top ten clones hold more than 20% of a sample with around 2 million distinct CDR3 sequences, roughly 43% of them seen once. The clonotype originates from a human donor in good health. Sequenced input: blood. The genes are TRBV5-5 and TRBJ1-5; D is ambiguous. The CDR3 DNA is TGTGCCAGCAGCGTGGACTGGGAGGAGATCCAGCCCCAGCATTTT. Translating it yields CASSVDWEEIQPQHF.